This TCR beta chain came from a study of shared clonotypes between healthy human individuals. Produced via immunoSEQ multiplex PCR; TCRdb's table is partial and in-frame only. The table has over a million clones, approximately 78% seen once. J lost 5 bases, V lost 4 bases, and 4 bases had no gene match. Germline values: CDR1 SGHRS, CDR2 YFSETQ. CDR3 length equals 15 residues. The V gene is TRBV5-1, the J gene TRBJ2-3, with 13 bases fitting TRBD2. Sequencing was performed on memory CD4+ T cells from PBMCs. Indicated subset: CD45RA-negative fraction. This receptor was identified in a man aged 18 to 29 in good health. Some clones in this sample may be carry-over from other donors' samples. The CDR3 nucleotides are TGCGCCAGCAGCGTCGGACTAGCGGGAGTAGATACGCAGTATTTT. Its translation is CASSVGLAGVDTQYF.